What follows is one T cell receptor (beta chain) and its context. Antigen: not known. The sample is drawn from a study of T cell repertoires in cytomegalovirus infection. Study overall: The public TCR beta signatures pointed to both CMV infection and matching HLA type. Regarding the study as a whole: Clonotype analysis showed dominance of the ex vivo response by HLA-C-restricted CMV-specific TCR beta clonotypes. The cumulative frequency of public TCR beta families identified carriers of CMV plus the relevant HLA.

TCRdb reprocessed the reads via MiXCR and lists one record per CDR3 protein. Here the sample spans about 490,000 distinct CDR3 sequences, more than 25% being singletons. The ends lost 6 bases at V and 5 bases at J; junction bases unmatched: 8. Germline V CDR1 and CDR2: ENHRY, SYGVKD. This CDR3 is built from 15 residues. Sequencing was done on a sample of PBMCs. The chain employs TRBV10-3 and TRBJ2-1; TRBD1 agrees at 9 bases. The receptor's source is a human donor in good health (CMV status not recorded). Some clones in this sample may be carry-over from other donors' samples. Here the CDR3 reads CAISTGTGSNNEQFF. The CDR3 DNA reads as TGTGCCATCAGCACCGGGACAGGGTCCAACAATGAGCAGTTCTTC.